This T cell receptor (beta chain) was recovered during a study of beta chain features in type 1 diabetes. At the level of the study: Patient and healthy donor groups were alike in age, gender and cell yields. Study-level results: Within each of all four CD4+ subsets, Type 1 diabetes patients had TCRB CDR3s that were moderately but significantly shorter.

This clone was seen only a few times. Its antigen is currently unknown. Investigators reverse transcribed all isolated RNA, so they sequenced expressed TCRB transcripts. Sequenced by immunoSEQ multiplex PCR; TCRdb stores in-frame clones only, minus some. The sample holds 500,000 to 850,000 clones; over 11% are singletons and the top ten take approximately 0.039%. Trimming removed 3 bases at V and 10 bases at J, with 12 bases between. CDR1 and CDR2 from the germline V gene are ENHRY and SYGVKD. The CDR3 runs to 12 residues. The receptor was isolated from a man in his late teens or twenties with type 1 diabetes. The sequenced sample was naive CD4+ T cells from blood. This sequence joins TRBV10-3 and TRBJ1-1; D not certain. The CDR3 sequence: CAISDKGVLAFF. In DNA, the CDR3 is TGTGCCATCAGTGATAAGGGTGTCCTAGCTTTCTTT.